The 8 T cell receptor beta chains below all came from one sample that was sequenced in a study of identical twins. TCRdb reprocessed the 5' RACE reads with MiXCR, giving one entry per CDR3 protein. The sample shows about 240,000 distinct CDR3 sequences, 10% of them seen only once. Sequencing input: memory T cells sorted from blood. These receptors were obtained from a man in his forties or fifties in good health.

This clonotype was detected ten times or more. The gene calls are TRBV28 and TRBJ1-1; 7 nucleotides match TRBD1. The CDR3 has 16 residues. Germline V gene data show CDR1 as MDHEN and CDR2 as SYDVKM. J gave up 3 bases and V 3 bases, and 10 bases lay outside the gene matches. CDR3 sequence (DNA): TGTGCCAGCAGTTTCCCGACAGGGCGGGTGGACACTGAAGCTTTCTTT. Amino acids: CASSFPTGRVDTEAFF.

As concerns this clonotype: This could be a read error, since a much larger clone is one nucleotide away. This chain connects TRBV7-9 to TRBJ2-5; maybe TRBD2 (6 bases). The V gene's germline CDR1 is SEHNR and CDR2 FQNEAQ (reference sequence). This CDR3 has 14 residues. The germline V and J ends were trimmed by 5 bases and 5 bases, with 15 bases remaining between them. The CDR3 loop reads CASSVRDSWETQYF. Here the CDR3 DNA reads TGTGCCAGCAGCGTCCGGGACTCTTGGGAGACCCAGTACTTC.

This clonotype was counted only a few times. The CDR3 spells CSGAGGVGTDTQYF. As DNA, the CDR3 is TGCAGCGGAGCAGGGGGCGTTGGCACAGATACGCAGTATTTT. The chain links TRBV29-1 to TRBJ2-3, with 8 bases aligning to TRBD1. The CDR3 is made up of 14 amino acids. V was clipped by 7 bases and J by 1 base; unmatched bases: 7. Per the germline V gene, CDR1 is SQVTM and CDR2 is ANQGSEA.

This clonotype was seen many times. The J gene is TRBJ2-1, the V gene TRBV5-1; D gene uncertain. CDR3 length equals 11 residues. V dropped 2 bases and J dropped 7 bases, with 4 bases sitting between them. CDR1 is SGHRS, CDR2 YFSETQ, per germline. The CDR3: CASSLQNEQFF. CDR3 DNA: TGCGCCAGCAGCTTACAGAATGAGCAGTTCTTC.

The V gene is TRBV28, the J gene TRBJ2-7; D may be TRBD2 (7 bases). Deletions cut 6 bases from V and 4 bases from J, with 16 bases between. This CDR3 comprises 14 residues. Per the germline V gene, CDR1 is MDHEN and CDR2 is SYDVKM. The DNA of the CDR3 is TGTGCCAGCAGCCGCCCGGGGGGCTGGTACGAGCAGTACTTC. As protein: CASSRPGGWYEQYF.

This clonotype showed up many times. V is TRBV20-1 and J is TRBJ2-7; 7 bases match TRBD2. The CDR3 runs to 14 residues. The J segment lost 5 bases and the V segment lost 1 base, leaving 8 bases of the junction unmatched. From germline, CDR1 is DFQATT and CDR2 SNEGSKA (reference sequence). CDR3 in DNA: TGCAGTGCTAGAGTGTTCGGGGGGATCCACGAGCAGTACTTC. It specifies CSARVFGGIHEQYF.

This clonotype has a count of ten or more. The rearrangement joins TRBV29-1 to TRBJ1-1; no firm D call. CDR3 length equals 12 residues. Trimming removed 4 bases from V and 5 bases from J, with 11 bases in between. Germline lookup yields CDR1 SQVTM and CDR2 ANQGSEA. CDR3 sequence reads: CSVGERGTEAFF. As DNA, the CDR3 is TGCAGCGTTGGAGAGCGGGGTACTGAAGCTTTCTTT.

The chain carries TRBV7-8 and TRBJ1-5; TRBD1 might be the D (6 bases). The V and J ends lost 5 bases and 7 bases respectively, with 18 bases between them. CDR3 size: 15 residues. Looked up from germline, CDR1 is SGHVS and CDR2 is FQNEAQ. The CDR3 is CASSQGPGGGQPQHF. The CDR3 coding sequence is TGTGCCAGCAGCCAAGGCCCGGGGGGCGGGCAGCCCCAGCATTTT.